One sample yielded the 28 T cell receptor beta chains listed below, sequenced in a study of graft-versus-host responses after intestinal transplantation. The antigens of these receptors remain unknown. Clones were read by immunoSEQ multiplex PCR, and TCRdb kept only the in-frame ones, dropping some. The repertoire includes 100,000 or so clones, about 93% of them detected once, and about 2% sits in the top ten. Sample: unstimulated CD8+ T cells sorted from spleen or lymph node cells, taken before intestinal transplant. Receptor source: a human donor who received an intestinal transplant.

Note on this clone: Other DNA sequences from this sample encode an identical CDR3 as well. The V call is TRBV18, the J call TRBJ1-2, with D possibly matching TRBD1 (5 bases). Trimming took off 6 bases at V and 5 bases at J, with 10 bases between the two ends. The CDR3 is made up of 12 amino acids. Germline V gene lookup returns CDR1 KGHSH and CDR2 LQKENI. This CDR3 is CASSIQGYGYTF. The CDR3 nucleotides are TGTGCCAGCTCTATCCAGGGATATGGCTACACCTTC.

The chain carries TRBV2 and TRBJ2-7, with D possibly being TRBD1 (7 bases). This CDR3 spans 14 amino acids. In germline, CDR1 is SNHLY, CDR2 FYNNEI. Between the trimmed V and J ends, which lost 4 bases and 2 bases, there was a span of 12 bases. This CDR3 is CASSGQGGTYEQYF. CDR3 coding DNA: TGTGCCAGCAGTGGTCAGGGGGGCACCTACGAGCAGTACTTC.

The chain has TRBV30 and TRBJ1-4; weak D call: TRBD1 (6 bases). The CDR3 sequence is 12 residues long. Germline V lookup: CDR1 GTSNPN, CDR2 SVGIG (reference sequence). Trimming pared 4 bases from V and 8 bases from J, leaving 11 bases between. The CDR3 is CAWKYRDEKLFF. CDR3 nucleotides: TGTGCCTGGAAATACAGGGACGAAAAACTGTTTTTT. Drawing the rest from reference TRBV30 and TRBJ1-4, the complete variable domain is SQTIHQWPATLVQPVGSPLSLECTVEGTSNPNLYWYRQAAGRGLQLLFYSVGIGQISSEVPQNLSASRPQDRQFILSSKKLLLSDSGFYLCAWKYRDEKLFFGSGTQLSVL.

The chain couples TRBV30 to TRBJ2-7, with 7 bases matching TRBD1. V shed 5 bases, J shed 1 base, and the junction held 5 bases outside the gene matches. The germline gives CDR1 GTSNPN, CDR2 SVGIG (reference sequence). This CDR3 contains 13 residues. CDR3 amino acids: CAWATGLSYEQYF. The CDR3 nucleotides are TGTGCCTGGGCGACAGGGCTATCCTACGAGCAGTACTTC.

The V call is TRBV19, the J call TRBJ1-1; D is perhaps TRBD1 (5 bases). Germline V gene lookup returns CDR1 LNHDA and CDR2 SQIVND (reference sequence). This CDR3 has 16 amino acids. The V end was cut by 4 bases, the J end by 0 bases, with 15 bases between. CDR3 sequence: CASSTGQGGMNTEAFF. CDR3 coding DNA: TGTGCCAGTAGTACCGGCCAGGGTGGCATGAACACTGAAGCTTTCTTT.

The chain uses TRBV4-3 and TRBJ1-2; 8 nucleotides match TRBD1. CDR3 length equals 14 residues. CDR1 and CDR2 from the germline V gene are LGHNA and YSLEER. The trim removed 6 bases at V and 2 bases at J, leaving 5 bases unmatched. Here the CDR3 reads CASSLDRANYGYTF. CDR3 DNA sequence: TGCGCCAGCAGTCTGGACAGGGCAAACTATGGCTACACCTTC.

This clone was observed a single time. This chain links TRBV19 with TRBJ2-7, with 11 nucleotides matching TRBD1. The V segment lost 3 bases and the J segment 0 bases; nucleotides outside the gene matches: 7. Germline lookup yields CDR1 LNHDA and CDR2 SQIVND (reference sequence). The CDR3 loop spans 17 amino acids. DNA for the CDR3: TGTGCCAGTAGTATCCAGTCCGGGACAGGGGGCTCCTACGAGCAGTACTTC. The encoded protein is CASSIQSGTGGSYEQYF.

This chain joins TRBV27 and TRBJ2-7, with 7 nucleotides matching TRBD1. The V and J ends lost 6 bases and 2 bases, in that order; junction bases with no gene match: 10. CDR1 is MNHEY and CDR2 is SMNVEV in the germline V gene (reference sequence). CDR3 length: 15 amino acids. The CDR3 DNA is TGTGCCAGCAGCCAAAGACAGGGAGTCCCCTACGAGCAGTACTTC. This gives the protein CASSQRQGVPYEQYF.

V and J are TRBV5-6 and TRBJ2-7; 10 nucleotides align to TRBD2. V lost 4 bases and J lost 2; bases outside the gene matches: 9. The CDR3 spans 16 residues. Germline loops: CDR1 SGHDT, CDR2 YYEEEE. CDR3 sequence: CASSNLLAGLPYEQYF. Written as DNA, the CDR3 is TGTGCCAGCAGCAATTTACTAGCGGGGTTACCCTACGAGCAGTACTTC.

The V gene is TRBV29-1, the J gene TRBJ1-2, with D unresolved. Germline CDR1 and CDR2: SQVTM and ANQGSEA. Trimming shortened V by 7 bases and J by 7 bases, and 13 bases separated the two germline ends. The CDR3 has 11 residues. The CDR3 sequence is CSAIQFGGYTF. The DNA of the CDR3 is TGCAGCGCGATCCAATTCGGTGGCTACACCTTC.

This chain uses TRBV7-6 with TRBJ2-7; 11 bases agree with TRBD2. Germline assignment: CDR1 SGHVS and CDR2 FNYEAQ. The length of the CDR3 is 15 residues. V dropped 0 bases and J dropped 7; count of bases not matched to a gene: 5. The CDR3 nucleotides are TGTGCCAGCAGCTTAGCAGGTCTAGCGGGGGGTGAGCAGTACTTC. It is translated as CASSLAGLAGGEQYF.

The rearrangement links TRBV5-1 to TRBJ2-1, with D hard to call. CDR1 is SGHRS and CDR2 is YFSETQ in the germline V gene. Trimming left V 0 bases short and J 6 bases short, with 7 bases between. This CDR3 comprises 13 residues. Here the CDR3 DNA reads TGCGCCAGCAGCTTGGGAACAACCAATGAGCAGTTCTTC. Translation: CASSLGTTNEQFF.

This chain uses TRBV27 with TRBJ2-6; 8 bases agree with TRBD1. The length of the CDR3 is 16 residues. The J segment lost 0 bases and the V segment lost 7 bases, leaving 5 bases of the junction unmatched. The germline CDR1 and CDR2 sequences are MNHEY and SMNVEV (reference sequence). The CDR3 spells CASTGGFSSGANVLTF. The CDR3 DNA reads TGTGCCAGCACAGGGGGCTTTTCCTCTGGGGCCAACGTCCTGACTTTC.

CDR3 sequence reads: CASSPLLNYGANVLTF. The DNA of the CDR3 is TGTGCCAGCAGCCCTCTTCTAAACTACGGGGCCAACGTCCTGACTTTC. The genes are TRBV7-2 and TRBJ2-6; D gene ambiguous. Trimming took 5 bases from V and 4 from J, leaving 15 bases between them. The CDR3 extends over 16 amino acids. The germline V gene has CDR1 SGHTA and CDR2 FQGNSA.

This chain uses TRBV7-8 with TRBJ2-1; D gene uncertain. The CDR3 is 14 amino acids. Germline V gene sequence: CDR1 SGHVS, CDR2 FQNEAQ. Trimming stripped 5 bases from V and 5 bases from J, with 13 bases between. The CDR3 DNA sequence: TGTGCCAGCAGCCGGAGTCTCGGTGACAATGAGCAGTTCTTC. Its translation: CASSRSLGDNEQFF. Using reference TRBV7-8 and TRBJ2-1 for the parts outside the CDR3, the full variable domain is GAGVSQSPRYKVAKRGQDVALRCDPISGHVSLFWYQQALGQGPEFLTYFQNEAQLDKSGLPSDRFFAERPEGSVSTLKIQRTQQEDSAVYLCASSRSLGDNEQFFGPGTRLTVL.

CDR3 loop: CASSPQGAGTEAFF. CDR3 nucleotide sequence: TGTGCCAGCAGCCCACAGGGGGCTGGAACTGAAGCTTTCTTT. The J gene is TRBJ1-1, the V gene TRBV7-8; 9 bases line up with TRBD1. The CDR3 has 14 residues. V trimming: 5 bases; J trimming: 5 bases; junction bases outside the gene matches: 6. The V gene's germline CDR1 is SGHVS and CDR2 FQNEAQ.

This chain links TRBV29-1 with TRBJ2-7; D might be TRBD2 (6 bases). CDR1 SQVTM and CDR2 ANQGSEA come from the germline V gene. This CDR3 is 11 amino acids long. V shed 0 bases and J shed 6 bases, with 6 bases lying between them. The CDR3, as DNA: TGCAGCGTTGAAGACGGGAGCGAGCAGTACTTC. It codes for CSVEDGSEQYF.

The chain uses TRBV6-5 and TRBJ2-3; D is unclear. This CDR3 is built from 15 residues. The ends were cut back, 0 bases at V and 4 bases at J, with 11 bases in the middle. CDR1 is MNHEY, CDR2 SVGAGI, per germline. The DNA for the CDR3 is TGTGCCAGCAGTTACTCGACTGGCGGTTCAGATACGCAGTATTTT. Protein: CASSYSTGGSDTQYF.

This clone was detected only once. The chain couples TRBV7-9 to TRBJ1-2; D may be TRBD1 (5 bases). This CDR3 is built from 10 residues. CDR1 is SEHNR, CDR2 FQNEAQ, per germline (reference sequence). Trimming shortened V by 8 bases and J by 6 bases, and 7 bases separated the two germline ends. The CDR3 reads CASEQDGYTF. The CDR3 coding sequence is TGTGCCAGCGAACAGGATGGCTACACCTTC.

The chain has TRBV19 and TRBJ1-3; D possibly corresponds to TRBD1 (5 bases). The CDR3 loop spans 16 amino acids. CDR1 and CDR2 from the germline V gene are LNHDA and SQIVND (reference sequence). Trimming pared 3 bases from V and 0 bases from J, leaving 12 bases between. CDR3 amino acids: CASSIDSYFSGNTIYF. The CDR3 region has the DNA TGTGCCAGTAGTATCGACAGTTACTTCTCTGGAAACACCATATATTTT.

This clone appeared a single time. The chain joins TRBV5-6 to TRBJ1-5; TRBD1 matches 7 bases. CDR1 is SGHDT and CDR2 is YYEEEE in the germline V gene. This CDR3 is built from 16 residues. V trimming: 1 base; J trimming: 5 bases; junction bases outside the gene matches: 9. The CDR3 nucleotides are TGTGCCAGCAGCTTGACCCGGGACAGCCTTTATCAGCCCCAGCATTTT. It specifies CASSLTRDSLYQPQHF.

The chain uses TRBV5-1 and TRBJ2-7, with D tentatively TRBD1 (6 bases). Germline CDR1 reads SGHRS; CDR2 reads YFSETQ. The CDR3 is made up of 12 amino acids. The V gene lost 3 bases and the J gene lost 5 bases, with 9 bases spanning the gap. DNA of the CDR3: TGCGCCAGCAGCTCACAGGGTCACGAGCAGTACTTC. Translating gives CASSSQGHEQYF.

The CDR3 DNA is TGTGCCAGCAGCTTAGGGACAGGGGTCATGGAGACCCAGTACTTC. Translating it yields CASSLGTGVMETQYF. The chain has TRBV11-2 and TRBJ2-5; 9 bases fit TRBD1. V dropped 1 base and J dropped 5; count of bases not matched to a gene: 5. The CDR3 has 15 residues. Germline values: CDR1 SGHAT, CDR2 FQNNGV.

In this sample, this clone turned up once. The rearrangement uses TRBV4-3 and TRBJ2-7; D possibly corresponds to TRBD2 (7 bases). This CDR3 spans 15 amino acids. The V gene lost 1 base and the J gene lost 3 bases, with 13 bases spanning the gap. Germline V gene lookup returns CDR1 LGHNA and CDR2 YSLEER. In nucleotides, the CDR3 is TGCGCCAGCAGCCAAGCCAGAGGGGGGGTCTACGAGCAGTACTTC. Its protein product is CASSQARGGVYEQYF.

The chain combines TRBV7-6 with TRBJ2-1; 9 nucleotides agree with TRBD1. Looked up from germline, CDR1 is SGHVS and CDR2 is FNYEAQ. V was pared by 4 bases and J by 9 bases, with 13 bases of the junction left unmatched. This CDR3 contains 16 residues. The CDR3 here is CASSSSGGQGVSEQFF. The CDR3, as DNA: TGTGCCAGCAGCTCAAGTGGGGGACAGGGAGTTAGTGAGCAGTTCTTC.

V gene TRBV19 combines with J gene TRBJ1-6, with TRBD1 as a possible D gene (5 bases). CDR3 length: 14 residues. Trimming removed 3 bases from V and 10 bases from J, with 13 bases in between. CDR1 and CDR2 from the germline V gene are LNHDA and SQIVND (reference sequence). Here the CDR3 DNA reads TGTGCCAGTAGTATTGTAACCCGGGGGTCACCCCTCCACTTT. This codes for CASSIVTRGSPLHF.

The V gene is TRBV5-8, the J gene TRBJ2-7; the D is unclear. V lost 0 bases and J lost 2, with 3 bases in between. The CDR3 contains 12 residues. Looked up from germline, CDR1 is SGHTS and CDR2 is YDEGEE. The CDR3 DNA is TGTGCCAGCAGCTTGGTCGCCTACGAGCAGTACTTC. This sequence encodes CASSLVAYEQYF. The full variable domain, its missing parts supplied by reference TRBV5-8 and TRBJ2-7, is EAGVTQSPTHLIKTRGQQATLRCSPISGHTSVYWYQQALGLGLQFLLWYDEGEERNRGNFPPRFSGRQFPNYSSELNVNALELEDSALYLCASSLVAYEQYFGPGTRLTVT.

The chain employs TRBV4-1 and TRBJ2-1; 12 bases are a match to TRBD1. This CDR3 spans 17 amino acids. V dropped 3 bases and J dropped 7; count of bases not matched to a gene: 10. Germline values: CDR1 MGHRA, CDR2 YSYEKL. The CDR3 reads CASSQLRRDRGPNEQFF. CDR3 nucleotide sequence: TGCGCCAGCAGCCAGCTACGACGGGACAGGGGGCCAAATGAGCAGTTCTTC.